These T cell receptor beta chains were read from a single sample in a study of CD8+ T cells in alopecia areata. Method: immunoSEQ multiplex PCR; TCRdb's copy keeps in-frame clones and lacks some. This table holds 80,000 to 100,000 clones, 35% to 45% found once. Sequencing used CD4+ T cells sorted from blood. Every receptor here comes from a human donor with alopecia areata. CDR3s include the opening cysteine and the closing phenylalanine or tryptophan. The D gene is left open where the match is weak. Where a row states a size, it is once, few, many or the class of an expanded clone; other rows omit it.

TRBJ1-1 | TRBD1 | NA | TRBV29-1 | TGCAGCGGACGTACAGGGGGTGACACTGAAGCTTTCTTT | CSGRTGGDTEAFF
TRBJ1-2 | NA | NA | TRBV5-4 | TGTGCCAGCAGCTTGGGCGGGCGCTATGGCTACACCTTC | CASSLGGRYGYTF
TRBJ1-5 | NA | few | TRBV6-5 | TGTGCCAGCTCCTCCCCCTCCGCGGGTGGTCAGCCCCAGCATTTT | CASSSPSAGGQPQHF
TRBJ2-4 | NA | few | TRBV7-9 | TGTGCCAGCAGCTTAGGTCGGAGGGGCCTACTAGCCAAAAACATTCAGTACTTC | CASSLGRRGLLAKNIQYF
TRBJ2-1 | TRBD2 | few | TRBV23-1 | TGCGCCAGCAGACGCCGGACTAGCGGGAGTTTTCATGAGCAGTTCTTC | CASRRRTSGSFHEQFF
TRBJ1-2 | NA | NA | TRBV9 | TGTGCCAGCAGCGTAGTGTTCGGAGGAGACGGCTACACCTTC | CASSVVFGGDGYTF
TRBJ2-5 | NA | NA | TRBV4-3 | TGCGCCAGCAGCTCGTCGACAGGAGTGGAGACCCAGTACTTC | CASSSSTGVETQYF
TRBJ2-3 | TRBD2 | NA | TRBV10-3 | TGTGCCATCTCAGATTATAGCGGGAGTAGCACAGATACGCAGTATTTT | CAISDYSGSSTDTQYF
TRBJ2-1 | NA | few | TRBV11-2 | TGTGCCAGCAGCCAAGGGGGATGGGCAGGGACCGGCAATGAGCAGTTCTTC | CASSQGGWAGTGNEQFF
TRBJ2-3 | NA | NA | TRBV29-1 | TGCAGCGTTGCCACGACGATCACAGATACGCAGTATTTT | CSVATTITDTQYF
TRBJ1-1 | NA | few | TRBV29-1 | TGCAGCGCCTCCCCCCGATTGAACACTGAAGCTTTCTTT | CSASPRLNTEAFF
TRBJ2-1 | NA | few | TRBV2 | TGTGCCAGCAGGCTCGGAACGACACCCGGCTCCGGTGAGCAGTTCTTC | CASRLGTTPGSGEQFF
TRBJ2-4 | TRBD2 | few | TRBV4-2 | TGTGCCAGCAGCCAAGAAGCTAGCGGGGGAAACATTCAGTACTTC | CASSQEASGGNIQYF
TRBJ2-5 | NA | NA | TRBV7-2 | TGTGCCAGCAGCCCCGGACTGGGAATACAAGAGACCCAGTACTTC | CASSPGLGIQETQYF
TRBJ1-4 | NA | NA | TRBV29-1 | TGCAGCGTTGAGGAGGGTGAAAAACTGTTTTTT | CSVEEGEKLFF
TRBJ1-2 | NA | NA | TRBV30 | TGTGCCTGGAACCGAGGGGATCACTATGGCTACACCTTC | CAWNRGDHYGYTF
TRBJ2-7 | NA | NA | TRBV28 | TGTGCCAGCAGTTTCCCCCAGGGGCGCGGCGAGCAGTACTTC | CASSFPQGRGEQYF
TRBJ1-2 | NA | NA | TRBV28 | TGTGCCAGCAGACATGGACAGCCCGCCACGTGGGGCTACACCTTC | CASRHGQPATWGYTF
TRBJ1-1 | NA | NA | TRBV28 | TGTGCCAGCAGCCTCCCGGGGGGGAACACTGAAGCTTTCTTT | CASSLPGGNTEAFF
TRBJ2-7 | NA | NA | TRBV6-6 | TGTGCCAGCACGGGGTCTGAAATCTACGAGCAGTACTTC | CASTGSEIYEQYF
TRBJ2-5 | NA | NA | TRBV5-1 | TGCGCCAGCAGCTTGGACAGGGAGGCGACCCAGTACTTC | CASSLDREATQYF
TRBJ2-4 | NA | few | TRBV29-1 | TGCAGCGTGGCACACCCGGGGAATATGGACATTCAGTACTTC | CSVAHPGNMDIQYF
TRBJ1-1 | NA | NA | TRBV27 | TGTGCCAGCAGTTTAGGGGTATGGGGGATGAACACTGAAGCTTTCTTT | CASSLGVWGMNTEAFF
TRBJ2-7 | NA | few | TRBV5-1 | TGCGCCAGCAGCTTGGCCTCCAGTTTATCCGAGCAGTACTTC | CASSLASSLSEQYF
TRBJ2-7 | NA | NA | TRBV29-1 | TGCAGCGTCAGATCAGGGCAGGGAACCGAGCAGTACTTC | CSVRSGQGTEQYF
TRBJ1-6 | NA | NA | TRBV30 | TGTGCCTGGAGTGTACAAGGGACGTCGAGCTCACCCCTCCACTTT | CAWSVQGTSSSPLHF
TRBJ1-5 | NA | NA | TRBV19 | TGTGCCAGTAGTATCGCTCCAGGCCAGGGGCCCCAGCATTTT | CASSIAPGQGPQHF
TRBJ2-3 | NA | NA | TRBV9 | TGTGCCAGCAGCTCGTACGCCGGGACGCAGTATTTT | CASSSYAGTQYF
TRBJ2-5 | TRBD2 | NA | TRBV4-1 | TGCGCCAGCAGCCTGGGACTAGTGGAGACCCAGTACTTC | CASSLGLVETQYF
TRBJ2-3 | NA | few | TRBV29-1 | TGCAGCGTTGGGAGTAAGGGGGGGCGCACAGATACGCAGTATTTT | CSVGSKGGRTDTQYF
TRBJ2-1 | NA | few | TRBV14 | TGTGCCAGCAGCCAAGAACGGGGGGCGCGAAATGAGCAGTTCTTC | CASSQERGARNEQFF
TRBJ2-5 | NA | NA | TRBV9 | TGTGCCAGCAGCGTAGGTAGGGTGGCGGAGACCCAGTACTTC | CASSVGRVAETQYF
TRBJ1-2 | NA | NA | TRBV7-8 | TGTGCCAGCAGTTCTGAGGAGGGGTTTAACTATGGCTACACCTTC | CASSSEEGFNYGYTF
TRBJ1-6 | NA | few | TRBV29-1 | TGCAGCGTCGCGCAGGAATCCCGGGACTCACCCCTCCACTTT | CSVAQESRDSPLHF
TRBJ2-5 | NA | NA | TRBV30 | TGTGCCTGGAGTGTTAACTTCGAAGAGACCCAGTACTTC | CAWSVNFEETQYF
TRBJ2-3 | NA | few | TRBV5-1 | TGCGCCAGCAGTTCGACCGAGTCTAGCACAGATACGCAGTATTTT | CASSSTESSTDTQYF
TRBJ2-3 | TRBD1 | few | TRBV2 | TGTGCCAGCAGTGATTGGGGGACAGGCACAGATACGCAGTATTTT | CASSDWGTGTDTQYF
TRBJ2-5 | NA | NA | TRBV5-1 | TGCGCCAGCAGCCCGGAGCGCTCTAGCTGGGGCGAGACCCAGTACTTC | CASSPERSSWGETQYF
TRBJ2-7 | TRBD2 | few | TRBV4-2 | TGTGCCAGCAGCAGACTAGCGGACAGCTCCTACGAGCAGTACTTC | CASSRLADSSYEQYF
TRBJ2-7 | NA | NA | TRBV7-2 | TGTGCCAGCAGCCCGCCGGGCACCCGGAACCGCGAGCAGTACTTC | CASSPPGTRNREQYF
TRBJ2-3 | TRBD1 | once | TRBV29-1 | TGCAGCGTCGGACAGGGTATAGTAGATACGCAGTATTTT | CSVGQGIVDTQYF
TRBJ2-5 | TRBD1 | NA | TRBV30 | TGTGCCTGGAGTAGAACAGGGGTTCCACAAGAGACCCAGTACTTC | CAWSRTGVPQETQYF
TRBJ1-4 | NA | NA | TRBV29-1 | TGCAGCGTTGAATCAGATCCAAATGAAAAACTGTTTTTT | CSVESDPNEKLFF
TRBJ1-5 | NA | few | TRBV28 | TGTGCCAGCAGTTGGGGAGATAATCAGCCCCAGCATTTT | CASSWGDNQPQHF
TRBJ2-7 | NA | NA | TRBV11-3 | TGTGCCAGCAGCGATACAGGGTCCAGCTCCTACGAGCAGTACTTC | CASSDTGSSSYEQYF
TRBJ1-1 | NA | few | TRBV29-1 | TGCAGCGTTGAAAGGAGACCAGGGTCCGACACTGAAGCTTTCTTT | CSVERRPGSDTEAFF
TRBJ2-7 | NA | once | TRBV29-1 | TGCAGCGTCGAGCCGGGACAAACATCCTATGAGCAGTACTTC | CSVEPGQTSYEQYF
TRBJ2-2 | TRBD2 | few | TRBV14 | TGTGCCAGCAGTCTTCGGCGGGGGACCGGGGAGCTGTTTTTT | CASSLRRGTGELFF
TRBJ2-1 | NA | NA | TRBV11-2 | TGTGCCAGCAGCTTAGGGCTAGGGAGCTCCTACAATGAGCAGTTCTTC | CASSLGLGSSYNEQFF
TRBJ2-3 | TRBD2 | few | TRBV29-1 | TGCAGCGTCGGGGGGGTTATCACAGATACGCAGTATTTT | CSVGGVITDTQYF
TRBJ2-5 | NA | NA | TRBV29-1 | TGCAGCGTTGTTGGCCAAGAGACCCAGTACTTC | CSVVGQETQYF
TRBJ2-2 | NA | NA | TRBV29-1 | TGCAGCGTTGTATCAGGGAATGCCGGGGAGCTGTTTTTT | CSVVSGNAGELFF
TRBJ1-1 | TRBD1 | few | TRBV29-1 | TGCAGCGTTCAGGGACAGGGGAACACTGAAGCTTTCTTT | CSVQGQGNTEAFF
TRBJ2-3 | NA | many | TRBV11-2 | TGTGCCAGCAGCCCGTCGCCAGGGGGCACAGATACGCAGTATTTT | CASSPSPGGTDTQYF
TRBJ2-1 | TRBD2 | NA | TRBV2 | TGTGCCAGCAGCCTGGTAGGACTAGCGGGAGGGCCAAATGAGCAGTTCTTC | CASSLVGLAGGPNEQFF
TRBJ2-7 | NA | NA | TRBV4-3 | TGCGCCAGCAGCCCCGGAGGTGGTGGCCACGAGCAGTACTTC | CASSPGGGGHEQYF
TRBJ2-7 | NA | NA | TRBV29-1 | TGCAGCGTTGAAACCATGATAGACGAGCAGTACTTC | CSVETMIDEQYF
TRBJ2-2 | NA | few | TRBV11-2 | TGTGCCAGCAGCTTAGGCAGGAACACCGGGGAGCTGTTTTTT | CASSLGRNTGELFF
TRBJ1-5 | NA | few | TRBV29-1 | TGCAGCGTAGGCGGGCAGGGCAATCAGCCCCAGCATTTT | CSVGGQGNQPQHF
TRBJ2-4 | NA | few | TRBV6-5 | TGTGCCAGCAAAGGACAAACCAAAAACATTCAGTACTTC | CASKGQTKNIQYF